The present TCR beta chain was sequenced within a study of OX40 agonist ivuxolimab in advanced cancers. About this clone: Its antigen is currently unknown.

Sequenced by immunoSEQ multiplex PCR; TCRdb stores in-frame clones only, minus some. The sample records roughly 100,000 clones, 90% being singletons. Deletions cut 3 bases from V and 0 bases from J, with 5 bases between. The CDR3 contains 14 residues. Germline V gene sequence: CDR1 LNHDA, CDR2 SQIVND (reference sequence). Study-wide findings and caveats: Which antigen the expanded peripheral T cells recognized is unknown. It was also the case that some nonresponders had low normalized T-cell clonal expansion. Mean expanded clone counts were higher in CD8+ than CD4+ T cells.

This TCR was sampled from an adult with an advanced solid tumor such as melanoma, head and neck, liver or kidney cancer. The V gene is TRBV19, the J gene TRBJ2-2; unclear D gene. The specimen was CD4+ or CD8+ T cells sorted from blood, collected in a trial of the OX40 agonist ivuxolimab. CDR3: CASSIYSNTGELFF. For the CDR3, the DNA is TGTGCCAGTAGTATTTACTCGAACACCGGGGAGCTGTTTTTT.